The 5 T cell receptor beta chains in this list originate from one sample, sequenced in a study of T cells expressing NK-cell markers. TCRdb re-called the 5' RACE reads; one entry per CDR3 protein, DNA not given. The sample shows about 260,000 distinct CDR3 sequences, and 0.39% sits with its ten largest clones. The sequencing sample was made of blood T cells: a sorted CD56 or NKG2C T cell subset, CD4+ or CD8+ T cells, or bulk PBMC T cells (not recorded which). These TCRs come from a young man in good health.

The rearrangement joins TRBV20-1 to TRBJ2-2; TCRdb designates TRBD1, a call that cannot be tested without DNA. The CDR3 has 14 residues. Germline loops: CDR1 DFQATT, CDR2 SNEGSKA (reference sequence). This CDR3 reads CSARWTGNTGELFF.

The chain uses TRBV10-3 and TRBJ2-1. Germline V gives CDR1 ENHRY, CDR2 SYGVKD. The CDR3 length is 12 residues. CDR3 protein: CAIREADNEQFF.

The CDR3 loop reads CAITRLAGFTGELFF. This sequence joins TRBV10-3 and TRBJ2-2; TCRdb designates TRBD2, a call that cannot be tested without DNA. Germline CDR1 and CDR2: ENHRY and SYGVKD. The CDR3 is 15 amino acids.

The rearrangement links TRBV29-1 to TRBJ2-3; checking the TCRdb D call of TRBD2 is not possible without DNA. Per germline, CDR1 SQVTM and CDR2 ANQGSEA. The CDR3 contains 13 residues. The CDR3 loop reads CSPIGALTDTQYF.

The rearrangement joins TRBV29-1 to TRBJ2-3; TCRdb calls TRBD1, which cannot be checked without DNA. The CDR3 has 13 amino acids. Germline-derived CDR1 and CDR2 are SQVTM and ANQGSEA. The CDR3 sequence: CSVAGRFTDTQYF.